This T cell receptor beta chain was identified during a study of T cell repertoires in cytomegalovirus infection. The table lists this clonotype with a count of one. Its target is unknown. With a much larger clone just one base away, this may be a read error. CDR3 length: 15 amino acids. Germline V gene lookup returns CDR1 SGHTA and CDR2 FQGNSA. The study, taken as a whole, reports: HLA-C-restricted CMV-specific TCR beta clonotypes were dominant in the ex vivo response.

TCRdb re-called the reads with MiXCR, one entry per CDR3 protein. The sample lists 200,000 or so distinct CDR3 sequences, approximately 28% occurring once. The chain recombines TRBV7-2 with TRBJ2-7; 9 positions agree with TRBD2. The receptor's source is a human donor in good health (CMV status not recorded). Some clones in this sample may be carry-over from other donors' samples. Sequencing input: PBMCs. The CDR3 reads CASSFKAGGPYELYF. Written as DNA, the CDR3 is TGTGCCAGCAGCTTTAAGGCGGGGGGGCCCTACGAGCTGTACTTC.